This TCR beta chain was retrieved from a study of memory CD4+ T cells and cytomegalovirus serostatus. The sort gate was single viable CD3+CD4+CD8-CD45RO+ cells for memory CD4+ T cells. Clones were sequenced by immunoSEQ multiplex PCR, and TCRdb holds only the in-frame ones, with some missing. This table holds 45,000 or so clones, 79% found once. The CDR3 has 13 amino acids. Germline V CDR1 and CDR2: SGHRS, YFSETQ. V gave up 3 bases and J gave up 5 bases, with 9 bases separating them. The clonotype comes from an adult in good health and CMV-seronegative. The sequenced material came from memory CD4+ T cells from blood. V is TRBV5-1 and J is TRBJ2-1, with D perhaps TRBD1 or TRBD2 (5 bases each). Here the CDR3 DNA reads TGCGCCAGCAGCTGGGGACCGAACAATGAGCAGTTCTTC. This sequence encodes CASSWGPNNEQFF.